Following are 27 T cell receptor beta chains from one sample sequenced in a study of T cell responses to AZD1222 COVID-19 vaccine. The method was immunoSEQ multiplex PCR; TCRdb's version includes in-frame clones alone and lacks a portion of them. The sample lists approximately 120,000 clones; about 90% were seen once. The sample was peripheral blood, taken on day 0 of AZD1222 vaccination. These TCRs come from an adult in good health.

This rearrangement joins TRBV18 to TRBJ2-7; no clear D gene. Trimming left V 3 bases short and J 0 bases short, with 9 bases between. Per the germline V gene, CDR1 is KGHSH and CDR2 is LQKENI. This CDR3 has 14 amino acids. CDR3 protein: CASSPVGYSYEQYF. The CDR3 DNA follows: TGTGCCAGCTCACCGGTCGGGTACTCCTACGAGCAGTACTTC.

V usage is TRBV23-1 and J usage is TRBJ1-3, with D possibly TRBD1 on 5 matching bases. TRBV23-1 is marked as an open reading frame, function uncertain. The length of the CDR3 is 17 residues. Trimming left V 3 bases short and J 0 bases short, with 15 bases between. CDR3 loop: CASSHLDSIYSGNTIYF. In nucleotides, the CDR3 is TGCGCCAGCAGTCATCTAGACAGCATCTACTCTGGAAACACCATATATTTT.

The chain joins TRBV9 to TRBJ2-1, with 9 bases identical to TRBD1. From germline, CDR1 is SGDLS and CDR2 YYNGEE. This CDR3 contains 14 residues. The V gene end was trimmed by 7 bases and the J gene end by 6 bases; junction bases not matched to a gene: 8. The CDR3 here is CASVRDRASNEQFF. The CDR3 DNA reads TGTGCCAGCGTCCGGGACAGGGCTTCCAATGAGCAGTTCTTC.

This chain links TRBV7-2 with TRBJ2-3, with unresolved D. The germline CDR1 and CDR2 sequences are SGHTA and FQGNSA. V gave up 5 bases and J gave up 0 bases, with 6 bases separating them. The CDR3 runs to 13 residues. CDR3 DNA sequence: TGTGCCAGCAGCGTTGTGAGCACAGATACGCAGTATTTT. Amino acid sequence: CASSVVSTDTQYF. Full variable domain (remainder filled in from reference TRBV7-2 and TRBJ2-3): GAGVSQSPSNKVTEKGKDVELRCDPISGHTALYWYRQSLGQGLEFLIYFQGNSAPDKSGLPSDRFSAERTGGSVSTLTIQRTQQEDSAVYLCASSVVSTDTQYFGPGTRLTVL.

The V gene is TRBV5-1, the J gene TRBJ2-7; 9 bases map to TRBD1. Germline lookup yields CDR1 SGHRS and CDR2 YFSETQ. The J segment lost 3 bases and the V segment lost 3 bases, leaving 7 bases of the junction unmatched. This CDR3 contains 15 residues. The CDR3 region is CASSSLQGANYEQYF. The CDR3 coding sequence is TGCGCCAGCAGCTCGTTACAGGGGGCTAACTACGAGCAGTACTTC.

The chain recombines TRBV6-5 with TRBJ2-7, with 7 bases matching TRBD1. The germline V gene has CDR1 MNHEY and CDR2 SVGAGI. The CDR3 spans 14 residues. The V segment lost 2 bases and the J segment 3 bases; nucleotides outside the gene matches: 4. CDR3 bases: TGTGCCAGCAGTTACGGTCGACAGGGCTACGAGCAGTACTTC. Translated: CASSYGRQGYEQYF.

This chain connects TRBV18 to TRBJ1-1; D is ambiguous. The CDR3 sequence is 16 residues long. Trimming cost V 2 bases and J 4 bases, with 17 bases left between them. Germline V gives CDR1 KGHSH, CDR2 LQKENI. CDR3 bases: TGTGCCAGCTCACCAACGATTAAGGCTGAGGGCACTGAAGCTTTCTTT. Translation: CASSPTIKAEGTEAFF.

The V and J genes are TRBV9 and TRBJ1-2; tentatively, D is TRBD1 (5 bases). Trimming left V 4 bases short and J 4 bases short, with 17 bases between. Germline CDR1 and CDR2: SGDLS and YYNGEE. The CDR3 has 15 residues. CDR3 region: CASSPNPSGFYGYTF. The CDR3 bases are TGTGCCAGCAGCCCAAACCCTTCAGGGTTCTATGGCTACACCTTC.

The chain has TRBV28 and TRBJ1-6, with D perhaps matching TRBD1 (6 bases). V lost 5 bases, J lost 10 bases, and 18 bases lay in between. The V gene's germline CDR1 is MDHEN and CDR2 SYDVKM. This CDR3 has 15 amino acids. The CDR3 DNA is TGTGCCAGCAGTAAACCGACAGGATTAAGGTCACCCCTCCACTTT. Its translation is CASSKPTGLRSPLHF.

This chain links TRBV28 with TRBJ2-7, with TRBD2 identical over 9 bases. Germline assignment: CDR1 MDHEN and CDR2 SYDVKM. The CDR3 contains 15 residues. V shed 6 bases, J shed 0 bases, and the junction held 6 bases outside the gene matches. CDR3 in amino acids: CASRALAGPSYEQYF. The CDR3 bases are TGTGCCAGCAGAGCCCTAGCGGGGCCCTCCTACGAGCAGTACTTC.

The V and J genes are TRBV29-1 and TRBJ2-2; tentatively, D is TRBD1 (6 bases). Deletions cut 4 bases from V and 7 bases from J, with 7 bases between. Germline V lookup: CDR1 SQVTM, CDR2 ANQGSEA. The CDR3 extends over 11 amino acids. This CDR3 reads CSVGGGGELFF. The DNA for the CDR3 is TGCAGCGTTGGAGGGGGCGGGGAGCTGTTTTTT.

The chain is built from TRBV15 and TRBJ2-1, with D possibly being TRBD1 (6 bases). This CDR3 comprises 17 residues. Germline V gene sequence: CDR1 LNHNV, CDR2 YYDKDF (reference sequence). V was clipped by 1 base and J by 1 base, with 14 bases between them. In DNA form, the CDR3 reads TGTGCCACCAGCAGAGGCCGACAGGCGGATTCCTACAATGAGCAGTTCTTC. Protein: CATSRGRQADSYNEQFF.

This chain uses TRBV7-3 with TRBJ2-4, with D maybe TRBD2 (6 bases). The V end was cut by 5 bases, the J end by 7 bases, with 12 bases between. The length of the CDR3 is 13 residues. In germline, CDR1 is SGHTA, CDR2 FQGTGA. The CDR3, as DNA: TGTGCCAGCAGCCCGGGACTTTCGAACATTCAGTACTTC. Encoded protein: CASSPGLSNIQYF.

V and J are TRBV5-6 and TRBJ2-7, with D possibly TRBD2 on 5 matching bases. The CDR3 covers 13 residues. Deletions cut 2 bases from V and 5 bases from J, with 11 bases between. Germline lookup yields CDR1 SGHDT and CDR2 YYEEEE. DNA of the CDR3: TGTGCCAGCAGCTTCGGCGCGCGGGACGAGCAGTACTTC. Its protein is CASSFGARDEQYF.

This chain uses TRBV4-1 with TRBJ2-1; TRBD1 matches at 8 bases. The CDR3 contains 16 residues. Per germline, CDR1 MGHRA and CDR2 YSYEKL. With V trimmed by 6 bases and J by 7 bases, 14 bases remained unmatched. In DNA, the CDR3 is TGCGCCAGCAGGGATAGAATGACAGGGGCTAGAAATGAGCAGTTCTTC. Protein sequence: CASRDRMTGARNEQFF.

The V gene is TRBV19, the J gene TRBJ1-2; no reliable D call. The CDR3 is 14 residues long. In germline, CDR1 is LNHDA, CDR2 SQIVND (reference sequence). Trimming removed 6 bases from V and 8 bases from J, with 19 bases in between. The DNA for the CDR3 is TGTGCCAGTAGGATCAGGAGCTCCATTTTGGGCTACACCTTC. Amino acid sequence: CASRIRSSILGYTF.

The V and J genes are TRBV2 and TRBJ2-5; D not resolved. V lost 5 bases to trimming and J lost 5 bases, with 3 bases between them. CDR1 SNHLY and CDR2 FYNNEI come from the germline V gene. The CDR3 loop spans 10 amino acids. The CDR3 nucleotides read TGTGCCAGCAGTTCCGAGACCCAGTACTTC. This codes for CASSSETQYF.

The chain joins TRBV7-9 to TRBJ1-1; D is unclear. V was trimmed by 4 bases and J by 1 base, leaving 22 bases between them. Germline CDR1 SEHNR, CDR2 FQNEAQ (reference sequence). The CDR3 consists of 18 residues. CDR3 amino acids: CASSSSSPMDWGNTEAFF. The CDR3 DNA sequence: TGTGCCAGCAGCTCATCAAGTCCGATGGATTGGGGGAACACTGAAGCTTTCTTT.

The rearrangement uses TRBV29-1 and TRBJ2-3; D is uncertain. Trimming shortened V by 4 bases and J by 1 base, and 9 bases separated the two germline ends. The CDR3 is 13 residues long. Germline V lookup: CDR1 SQVTM, CDR2 ANQGSEA. This chain's CDR3 is CSVVRVGTDTQYF. The CDR3 DNA reads as TGCAGCGTTGTAAGGGTTGGCACAGATACGCAGTATTTT.

The chain links TRBV7-9 to TRBJ2-3, with 7 bases lining up with TRBD1. The CDR3 has 12 amino acids. The J segment lost 9 bases and the V segment lost 5 bases, leaving 5 bases of the junction unmatched. CDR1 SEHNR and CDR2 FQNEAQ come from the germline V gene (reference sequence). CDR3 residues: CASSEGQPTQYF. Here the CDR3 DNA reads TGTGCCAGCAGCGAGGGACAGCCCACGCAGTATTTT.

The gene calls are TRBV11-2 and TRBJ2-2; D possibly matches TRBD1 or TRBD2 (5 bases each). In germline, CDR1 is SGHAT, CDR2 FQNNGV. Trimming removed 6 bases at V and 8 bases at J, with 19 bases between. The CDR3 totals 15 residues. Here the CDR3 reads CASRQPGRNLGELFF. The CDR3 DNA follows: TGTGCCAGCAGACAACCGGGACGAAATTTGGGGGAGCTGTTTTTT.

This chain uses TRBV7-9 with TRBJ1-4, with a possible D match to TRBD1 (5 bases). CDR3 length equals 19 residues. The germline CDR1 and CDR2 sequences are SEHNR and FQNEAQ (reference sequence). Trimming took 5 bases from V and 0 from J, leaving 22 bases between them. The CDR3 sequence is CASSPGRLNSAPTNEKLFF. DNA for the CDR3: TGTGCCAGCAGCCCGGGACGCCTGAACTCCGCCCCAACTAATGAAAAACTGTTTTTT.

This clone has just a few counts. This chain links TRBV9 with TRBJ1-3; D not resolved. The V end was cut by 2 bases, the J end by 2 bases, with 14 bases between. The CDR3 contains 16 residues. Germline V gene lookup returns CDR1 SGDLS and CDR2 YYNGEE. The CDR3 DNA reads TGTGCCAGCAGCGTGCAGGCGGTTAGTCCTGGAAACACCATATATTTT. It yields the protein CASSVQAVSPGNTIYF.

The CDR3 region is CASSETTGANVLTF. CDR3 sequence (DNA): TGTGCCAGCAGTGAAACAACCGGGGCCAACGTCCTGACTTTC. The gene calls are TRBV2 and TRBJ2-6; D not certain. Trimming took 2 bases from V and 4 from J, leaving 6 bases between them. Germline V CDR1 and CDR2: SNHLY, FYNNEI. The CDR3 has 14 residues.

The chain carries TRBV29-1 and TRBJ2-2; D is unclear. The CDR3 has 15 residues. V was pared by 1 base and J by 2 bases, with 11 bases between. The germline V gene has CDR1 SQVTM and CDR2 ANQGSEA. The DNA for the CDR3 is TGCAGCGTTGAAGGGGCTACTCGCAACACCGGGGAGCTGTTTTTT. Translated: CSVEGATRNTGELFF.

V and J are TRBV4-2 and TRBJ2-2, with 13 bases lining up with TRBD2. CDR1 is LGHNA, CDR2 YNFKEQ, per germline. There are 17 residues in the CDR3. The V and J ends lost 4 bases and 3 bases, in that order; junction bases with no gene match: 5. CDR3 in DNA: TGTGCCAGCAGCCGCGGACTAGCGGGAGAGTACACCGGGGAGCTGTTTTTT. This translates into CASSRGLAGEYTGELFF.

The V call is TRBV10-3, the J call TRBJ2-7, with 9 positions matching TRBD1. The V and J ends lost 2 bases and 0 bases, in that order; junction bases with no gene match: 17. This CDR3 contains 20 residues. The germline V gene encodes CDR1 ENHRY and CDR2 SYGVKD. Written as DNA, the CDR3 is TGTGCCATCAGTGAGACCCCACCGGGACAGGGTCTAATTGGCTCCTACGAGCAGTACTTC. This translates into CAISETPPGQGLIGSYEQYF.